This entry is about one TCR beta chain. This sample stems from a study of technical replicates of blood from a few donors. Only in-frame clones appear in the TCRdb table, and some are missing; sequencing was by immunoSEQ multiplex PCR. The sample lists some 91,000 clones, approximately 94% occurring once. Germline loops: CDR1 LNHDA, CDR2 SQIVND (reference sequence). The CDR3 has 19 amino acids. J was trimmed by 1 base and V by 4 bases; bases with no gene match: 15. The TCR originated in a human donor in good health. The rearrangement uses TRBV19 and TRBJ2-5; TRBD2 agrees at 10 bases. Specimen: T cells isolated from PBMCs. For the CDR3, the DNA is TGTGCCAGTAGTAGAAAGGGGCCGGGACTAGCGAAGGCCCAAGAGACCCAGTACTTC. Translating gives CASSRKGPGLAKAQETQYF.